This passage covers 18 T cell receptor beta chains from one sample sequenced in a study of blood T cell repertoires in COVID-19. Here immunoSEQ multiplex PCR was the method, and the copy in TCRdb shows in-frame clones only, minus some. The sample has about 210,000 clones, 88% seen once; the top ten hold around 1.6%. The sequencing input was peripheral blood. Receptors originate from a man between 18 and 29 years old with active or convalescent COVID-19.

The V and J genes are TRBV4-3 and TRBJ2-5, with 12 bases matching TRBD2. The CDR3 extends over 17 amino acids. The V gene's germline CDR1 is LGHNA and CDR2 YSLEER. Unmatched junction bases numbered 6, after V lost 0 bases and J lost 4 bases. The CDR3 region is CASSQDWTSGMVETQYF. The CDR3 nucleotides are TGCGCCAGCAGCCAAGATTGGACTAGCGGGATGGTAGAGACCCAGTACTTC.

The chain couples TRBV11-1 to TRBJ2-3, with 7 nucleotides matching TRBD1. V shed 5 bases, J shed 3 bases, and the junction held 8 bases outside the gene matches. Germline lookup yields CDR1 SGHAT and CDR2 FQDESV (reference sequence). The CDR3 has 15 residues. The CDR3 region is CASSLRQGITDTQYF. CDR3 nucleotides: TGTGCCAGCAGCCTCAGACAGGGAATAACAGATACGCAGTATTTT.

The J gene is TRBJ1-3, the V gene TRBV7-2; D is unclear. The V gene lost 10 bases and the J gene lost 0 bases, with 13 bases spanning the gap. CDR3 size: 14 residues. Germline lookup yields CDR1 SGHTA and CDR2 FQGNSA. The CDR3 region has the DNA TGTGCCACTCGCGGGAAGGTCTCTGGAAACACCATATATTTT. This codes for CATRGKVSGNTIYF.

This clone appeared a few times. The chain carries TRBV12-3 or TRBV12-4 and TRBJ2-7; TRBD1 aligns across 8 bases. The V segment lost 4 bases and the J segment 3 bases; nucleotides outside the gene matches: 2. The length of the CDR3 is 13 residues. The CDR3 sequence is CASSYGQGYEQYF. The CDR3 DNA reads TGTGCCAGCAGTTATGGACAGGGCTACGAGCAGTACTTC.

V and J are TRBV12-3 or TRBV12-4 and TRBJ1-4, with no clear D. CDR3 size: 13 residues. The ends were cut back, 2 bases at V and 6 bases at J, with 7 bases in the middle. CDR3 loop: CASSLWADEKLFF. The CDR3 coding sequence is TGTGCCAGCAGTTTATGGGCCGATGAAAAACTGTTTTTT.

The V gene is TRBV4-2, the J gene TRBJ1-5; weak D call: TRBD1 (5 bases). The CDR3 runs 14 residues. Trimming stripped 1 base from V and 1 base from J, with 5 bases between. Germline V gene lookup returns CDR1 LGHNA and CDR2 YNFKEQ. DNA of the CDR3: TGTGCCAGCAGCCAAGGGGGCAGCAATCAGCCCCAGCATTTT. Its protein is CASSQGGSNQPQHF.

The chain couples TRBV10-1 to TRBJ2-7; the D gene is possibly TRBD1 (5 bases). The germline gives CDR1 WNHNN, CDR2 SYGVQD (reference sequence). There are 11 residues in the CDR3. V lost 6 bases, J lost 7 bases, and 10 bases lay in between. The CDR3: CASRQKGEQYF. CDR3 nucleotides: TGCGCCAGCAGGCAAAAGGGGGAGCAGTACTTC.

This chain links TRBV7-7 with TRBJ2-3; the match to TRBD2 covers 7 bases. The CDR3 is 16 residues long. After removal of 1 base from V and 2 bases from J, the junction contained 6 bases not matched to a gene. The germline CDR1 and CDR2 sequences are SSHAT and FNYEAQ (reference sequence). The CDR3 DNA follows: TGTGCCAGCAGCTTAGAGGCTAGCGGAAACACAGATACGCAGTATTTT. Its protein product is CASSLEASGNTDTQYF.

Only one count was recorded for this clone. This chain uses TRBV11-2 with TRBJ1-1; D is unclear. Germline CDR1 and CDR2: SGHAT and FQNNGV. Trimming shortened V by 6 bases and J by 0 bases, and 11 bases separated the two germline ends. The CDR3 length is 14 residues. CDR3 nucleotides: TGTGCCAGCAGTAAGAGGCAATTGAACACTGAAGCTTTCTTT. It specifies CASSKRQLNTEAFF.

V is TRBV6-1 and J is TRBJ1-5; a possible D gene is TRBD1 (6 bases). The CDR3 extends over 14 amino acids. In germline, CDR1 is MNHNS, CDR2 SASEGT. The V end lost 1 base, the J end lost 5 bases, and 9 bases lay between the germline ends. CDR3 amino acids: CASSEEDSDQPQHF. DNA for the CDR3: TGTGCCAGCAGTGAAGAGGACAGCGATCAGCCCCAGCATTTT.

V is TRBV6-4 and J is TRBJ2-3; 9 bases fit TRBD2. The germline CDR1 and CDR2 sequences are MRHNA and SNTAGT. CDR3 length: 14 amino acids. V was pared by 3 bases and J by 5 bases, with 3 bases of the junction left unmatched. In nucleotides, the CDR3 is TGTGCCAGCAGTGAAGCGGGGGGCGAAGATACGCAGTATTTT. Its protein product is CASSEAGGEDTQYF.

This chain joins TRBV5-1 and TRBJ2-3, with a possible D match to TRBD1 (6 bases). This CDR3 contains 15 residues. Germline CDR1 reads SGHRS; CDR2 reads YFSETQ. With 0 bases removed from V and 0 bases from J, the gap between germline ends came to 8 bases. The CDR3 is CASSLAGTSTDTQYF. The CDR3 bases are TGCGCCAGCAGCTTGGCTGGGACAAGCACAGATACGCAGTATTTT.

The table lists this clone with a count of one. The chain uses TRBV6-5 and TRBJ1-2; 8 nucleotides match TRBD1. CDR3 size: 13 residues. The J segment lost 8 bases and the V segment lost 4 bases, leaving 6 bases of the junction unmatched. Germline V gene data show CDR1 as MNHEY and CDR2 as SVGAGI. The CDR3 sequence: CASSLDRASGYTF. In DNA, the CDR3 is TGTGCCAGCAGTTTGGACAGGGCGAGCGGCTACACCTTC.

DNA of the CDR3: TGTGCCAGCAGCCTAACCGGGACAGGAACTGAAAAACTGTTTTTT. It is translated as CASSLTGTGTEKLFF. This rearrangement joins TRBV4-2 to TRBJ1-4; the match to TRBD1 covers 8 bases. The CDR3 spans 15 residues. V was clipped by 4 bases and J by 7 bases; unmatched bases: 8. Looked up from germline, CDR1 is LGHNA and CDR2 is YNFKEQ.

The V call is TRBV5-1, the J call TRBJ2-5; 7 nucleotides match TRBD2. CDR3 size: 15 residues. The J segment lost 2 bases and the V segment lost 0 bases, leaving 4 bases of the junction unmatched. Germline-derived CDR1 and CDR2 are SGHRS and YFSETQ. CDR3 amino acids: CASSLGAGNQETQYF. The DNA for the CDR3 is TGCGCCAGCAGCTTGGGAGCGGGAAATCAAGAGACCCAGTACTTC.

The V gene is TRBV18, the J gene TRBJ1-1, with 7 bases matching TRBD1. Germline V gene data show CDR1 as KGHSH and CDR2 as LQKENI. The CDR3 has 16 residues. Trimming removed 0 bases from V and 0 bases from J; junction bases left unmatched: 4. The CDR3 loop is CASSPPRQGLNTEAFF. The DNA of the CDR3 is TGTGCCAGCTCACCACCCCGACAGGGCCTGAACACTGAAGCTTTCTTT.

This clone occurred once. The chain employs TRBV5-6 and TRBJ1-2, with TRBD1 identical over 8 bases. Germline V lookup: CDR1 SGHDT, CDR2 YYEEEE. V was pared by 2 bases and J by 7 bases, with 7 bases of the junction left unmatched. This CDR3 spans 14 amino acids. CDR3: CASSFQDRVVGYTF. In DNA form, the CDR3 reads TGTGCCAGCAGCTTCCAGGACAGGGTTGTTGGCTACACCTTC.

V is TRBV6-4 and J is TRBJ1-1; TRBD1 matches 9 bases. The CDR3 consists of 16 residues. Germline V CDR1 and CDR2: MRHNA, SNTAGT. V was clipped by 2 bases and J by 1 base; unmatched bases: 5. The CDR3 DNA reads TGTGCCAGCAGTGACCGCGGACAGGGGACGAACACTGAAGCTTTCTTT. Its translation: CASSDRGQGTNTEAFF.